This is a list of T cell receptor beta chains from one sample in a study of blood T cell repertoires in COVID-19. The protocol was immunoSEQ multiplex PCR, while the TCRdb copy is restricted to in-frame clones and leaves out a portion. Here the sample spans 200,000 to 250,000 clones, about 79% being singletons. Sequenced sample: PBMCs or T cells enriched from blood (not recorded which). These receptors came from a woman aged 60-70 years who had recovered from COVID-19. Each CDR3 is given with its conserved first and last residue. Fields, in order: J gene, clone size, V gene, D gene, CDR3 protein, CDR3 DNA. The D gene is left open where the match is weak. Clone size is given for some rows only: seen once, a few or many times, or a class if the clone is expanded.

j_call: TRBJ2-7
clone_size: NA
v_call: TRBV6-5
d_call: TRBD1
cdr3_aa: CASSSSGTATYEQYF
cdr3_nt: TGTGCCAGCAGTTCATCCGGGACAGCGACCTACGAGCAGTACTTC

j_call: TRBJ2-3
clone_size: NA
v_call: TRBV9
d_call: TRBD2
cdr3_aa: CASSVVGTSSDTQYF
cdr3_nt: TGTGCCAGCAGCGTAGTCGGGACTAGTTCAGATACGCAGTATTTT

j_call: TRBJ2-7
clone_size: NA
v_call: TRBV6-2/TRBV6-3
d_call: NA
cdr3_aa: CASSPQISKHYEQYF
cdr3_nt: TGTGCCAGCAGCCCCCAAATAAGCAAGCACTACGAGCAGTACTTC

j_call: TRBJ1-2
clone_size: NA
v_call: TRBV5-6
d_call: NA
cdr3_aa: CASSPRGFLFYGYTF
cdr3_nt: TGTGCCAGCAGTCCCCGGGGTTTTCTTTTCTATGGCTACACCTTC

j_call: TRBJ2-2
clone_size: once
v_call: TRBV5-1
d_call: TRBD1
cdr3_aa: CASSFEGQGNTGELFF
cdr3_nt: TGCGCCAGCAGCTTTGAAGGACAGGGGAACACCGGGGAGCTGTTTTTT

j_call: TRBJ2-5
clone_size: NA
v_call: TRBV15
d_call: NA
cdr3_aa: CATSRDFGTPYF
cdr3_nt: TGTGCCACCAGCAGAGATTTCGGGACACCTTACTTC

j_call: TRBJ2-5
clone_size: NA
v_call: TRBV5-6
d_call: TRBD1
cdr3_aa: CASSLPGTGLETQYF
cdr3_nt: TGTGCCAGCAGCTTGCCCGGGACAGGGTTGGAGACCCAGTACTTC

j_call: TRBJ1-1
clone_size: NA
v_call: TRBV7-9
d_call: NA
cdr3_aa: CASSILPRGGRNTEAFF
cdr3_nt: TGTGCCAGCAGCATTTTACCTCGCGGGGGAAGGAACACTGAAGCTTTCTTT

j_call: TRBJ1-1
clone_size: many
v_call: TRBV6-2/TRBV6-3
d_call: TRBD1
cdr3_aa: CASSFPGQRAFF
cdr3_nt: TGTGCCAGCAGTTTCCCGGGACAGAGAGCTTTCTTT

j_call: TRBJ1-2
clone_size: once
v_call: TRBV29-1
d_call: NA
cdr3_aa: CSVEDQIGSKRGYTF
cdr3_nt: TGCAGCGTTGAAGACCAGATAGGTTCCAAGCGTGGCTACACCTTC

j_call: TRBJ1-6
clone_size: few
v_call: TRBV7-2
d_call: TRBD1
cdr3_aa: CASRTRRQGNGNSPLHF
cdr3_nt: TGTGCCAGCAGGACCCGTCGACAGGGAAATGGTAATTCACCCCTCCACTTT

j_call: TRBJ2-2
clone_size: NA
v_call: TRBV7-9
d_call: TRBD2
cdr3_aa: CASSPAGGLNGELFF
cdr3_nt: TGTGCCAGCAGCCCAGCGGGAGGGCTTAACGGGGAGCTGTTTTTT

j_call: TRBJ1-1
clone_size: many
v_call: TRBV2
d_call: NA
cdr3_aa: CASTFPGSLNTEAFF
cdr3_nt: TGTGCCAGCACTTTCCCAGGCAGCTTGAACACTGAAGCTTTCTTT

j_call: TRBJ1-5
clone_size: NA
v_call: TRBV19
d_call: TRBD1
cdr3_aa: CASSMIRDSTPVAQHF
cdr3_nt: TGTGCCAGTAGTATGATCCGGGACAGTACGCCTGTCGCCCAGCATTTT

j_call: TRBJ1-1
clone_size: NA
v_call: TRBV5-6
d_call: TRBD1
cdr3_aa: CASGQGPHTEAFF
cdr3_nt: TGTGCCAGCGGACAGGGGCCGCACACTGAAGCTTTCTTT

j_call: TRBJ2-3
clone_size: NA
v_call: TRBV11-3
d_call: NA
cdr3_aa: CASSPHGGGDTQYF
cdr3_nt: TGTGCCAGCAGCCCCCATGGGGGCGGGGATACGCAGTATTTT

j_call: TRBJ2-3
clone_size: NA
v_call: TRBV11-3
d_call: TRBD2
cdr3_aa: CASSRLAGGSDTQYF
cdr3_nt: TGTGCCAGCAGCAGACTAGCGGGAGGGTCAGATACGCAGTATTTT

j_call: TRBJ1-2
clone_size: NA
v_call: TRBV25-1
d_call: NA
cdr3_aa: CASSPREGYGNYGYTF
cdr3_nt: TGTGCCAGCAGCCCTCGAGAGGGCTATGGAAACTATGGCTACACCTTC

j_call: TRBJ2-2
clone_size: NA
v_call: TRBV9
d_call: NA
cdr3_aa: CASAIREGGELFF
cdr3_nt: TGTGCCAGCGCGATCAGGGAAGGCGGGGAGCTGTTTTTT

j_call: TRBJ2-2
clone_size: NA
v_call: TRBV4-2
d_call: TRBD2
cdr3_aa: CASSQVSGLNKAAKNTGELFF
cdr3_nt: TGTGCCAGCAGCCAAGTATCGGGACTAAATAAGGCGGCGAAAAACACCGGGGAGCTGTTTTTT

j_call: TRBJ1-2
clone_size: NA
v_call: TRBV10-3
d_call: TRBD1
cdr3_aa: CAITDGTGAFTF
cdr3_nt: TGTGCCATCACCGACGGGACAGGGGCCTTCACCTTC

j_call: TRBJ1-5
clone_size: NA
v_call: TRBV18
d_call: NA
cdr3_aa: CASSLWTANQPQHF
cdr3_nt: TGTGCCAGCTCACTATGGACAGCCAATCAGCCCCAGCATTTT

j_call: TRBJ2-2
clone_size: NA
v_call: TRBV10-1
d_call: NA
cdr3_aa: CASSFQGSTGELFF
cdr3_nt: TGCGCCAGCAGTTTTCAGGGAAGCACCGGGGAGCTGTTTTTT

j_call: TRBJ2-7
clone_size: NA
v_call: TRBV7-2
d_call: NA
cdr3_aa: CASSLAGGSTYEQYF
cdr3_nt: TGTGCCAGCAGCTTAGCGGGAGGATCTACCTACGAGCAGTACTTC

j_call: TRBJ1-6
clone_size: NA
v_call: TRBV4-3
d_call: NA
cdr3_aa: CASSQRISPGDSPLHF
cdr3_nt: TGCGCCAGCAGCCAGCGGATTTCACCAGGGGATTCACCCCTCCACTTT

j_call: TRBJ2-5
clone_size: NA
v_call: TRBV29-1
d_call: NA
cdr3_aa: CSVRDPAETQYF
cdr3_nt: TGCAGCGTGCGGGACCCGGCGGAGACCCAGTACTTC

j_call: TRBJ1-3
clone_size: NA
v_call: TRBV19
d_call: NA
cdr3_aa: CASTSGASGGNTIYF
cdr3_nt: TGTGCCAGTACCTCGGGAGCCTCGGGAGGAAACACCATATATTTT

j_call: TRBJ2-7
clone_size: NA
v_call: TRBV7-8
d_call: TRBD2
cdr3_aa: CASSGLAGTESVRGQYF
cdr3_nt: TGTGCCAGCAGCGGATTAGCGGGCACAGAAAGTGTTCGTGGGCAGTACTTC

j_call: TRBJ2-5
clone_size: NA
v_call: TRBV5-1
d_call: TRBD2
cdr3_aa: CASSRSSGTLETQYF
cdr3_nt: TGCGCCAGCAGTAGGTCTAGCGGTACTTTGGAGACCCAGTACTTC

j_call: TRBJ1-2
clone_size: NA
v_call: TRBV2
d_call: TRBD1
cdr3_aa: CASSTDRGGGYTF
cdr3_nt: TGTGCCAGCAGTACCGACAGGGGAGGGGGCTACACCTTC

j_call: TRBJ1-5
clone_size: NA
v_call: TRBV19
d_call: TRBD1
cdr3_aa: CASSPGQGTNRNQPQHF
cdr3_nt: TGTGCCAGTAGTCCGGGACAGGGGACGAATCGCAATCAGCCCCAGCATTTT

j_call: TRBJ1-6
clone_size: NA
v_call: TRBV2
d_call: TRBD1
cdr3_aa: CASSVDRGSSPLHF
cdr3_nt: TGTGCCAGCAGTGTCGACAGGGGTTCTTCACCCCTCCACTTT

j_call: TRBJ1-1
clone_size: NA
v_call: TRBV19
d_call: NA
cdr3_aa: CASSIGGARGTEAFF
cdr3_nt: TGTGCCAGTAGTATAGGGGGCGCTCGCGGCACTGAAGCTTTCTTT

j_call: TRBJ2-3
clone_size: NA
v_call: TRBV11-3
d_call: TRBD2
cdr3_aa: CASSLGLAGALSTDTQYF
cdr3_nt: TGTGCCAGCAGCTTGGGACTAGCGGGGGCCCTTAGCACAGATACGCAGTATTTT

j_call: TRBJ2-7
clone_size: few
v_call: TRBV5-4
d_call: NA
cdr3_aa: CASRGAWPTPRGQYF
cdr3_nt: TGTGCCAGCCGGGGGGCGTGGCCTACCCCCCGCGGGCAGTACTTC

j_call: TRBJ1-6
clone_size: NA
v_call: TRBV11-3
d_call: TRBD1
cdr3_aa: CASSLGDSNSPLHF
cdr3_nt: TGTGCCAGCAGCTTAGGGGACAGTAATTCACCCCTCCACTTT

j_call: TRBJ1-2
clone_size: NA
v_call: TRBV27
d_call: TRBD1
cdr3_aa: CASGRTGNGYTF
cdr3_nt: TGTGCCAGCGGTCGGACAGGGAATGGCTACACCTTC

j_call: TRBJ1-2
clone_size: NA
v_call: TRBV27
d_call: TRBD1
cdr3_aa: CASSLSDRGFRGYTF
cdr3_nt: TGTGCCAGCAGTTTATCGGACAGGGGATTCCGTGGCTACACCTTC

j_call: TRBJ1-1
clone_size: NA
v_call: TRBV7-8
d_call: NA
cdr3_aa: CASSATVNTEAFF
cdr3_nt: TGTGCCAGCAGCGCGACAGTTAACACTGAAGCTTTCTTT

j_call: TRBJ1-2
clone_size: NA
v_call: TRBV4-3
d_call: NA
cdr3_aa: CASNKDLGARGYTF
cdr3_nt: TGCGCCAGCAATAAAGACTTGGGGGCGCGGGGCTACACCTTC

j_call: TRBJ1-3
clone_size: NA
v_call: TRBV5-5
d_call: NA
cdr3_aa: CASSLGPGQINTIYF
cdr3_nt: TGTGCCAGCAGCTTGGGCCCAGGGCAGATAAACACCATATATTTT

j_call: TRBJ1-6
clone_size: NA
v_call: TRBV27
d_call: TRBD1
cdr3_aa: CASSSIGQDNSPLHF
cdr3_nt: TGTGCCAGCAGTTCAATAGGACAGGATAATTCACCCCTCCACTTT

j_call: TRBJ2-1
clone_size: NA
v_call: TRBV7-9
d_call: NA
cdr3_aa: CASSSDTVVGEQFF
cdr3_nt: TGTGCCAGCAGCTCGGACACGGTCGTGGGTGAGCAGTTCTTC

j_call: TRBJ1-1
clone_size: NA
v_call: TRBV5-5
d_call: NA
cdr3_aa: CASSWDKGTEAFF
cdr3_nt: TGTGCCAGCAGCTGGGACAAGGGCACTGAAGCTTTCTTT

j_call: TRBJ1-1
clone_size: NA
v_call: TRBV6-4
d_call: NA
cdr3_aa: CASSNTGNTEAFF
cdr3_nt: TGTGCCAGCAGTAATACAGGGAACACTGAAGCTTTCTTT

j_call: TRBJ2-1
clone_size: few
v_call: TRBV5-8
d_call: NA
cdr3_aa: CASSPTVSGVWGEQFF
cdr3_nt: TGTGCCAGCAGTCCGACGGTTTCAGGGGTTTGGGGCGAGCAGTTCTTC

j_call: TRBJ2-5
clone_size: NA
v_call: TRBV4-1
d_call: NA
cdr3_aa: CASSLSGLYQETQYF
cdr3_nt: TGCGCCAGCAGCCTTTCAGGGTTGTACCAAGAGACCCAGTACTTC